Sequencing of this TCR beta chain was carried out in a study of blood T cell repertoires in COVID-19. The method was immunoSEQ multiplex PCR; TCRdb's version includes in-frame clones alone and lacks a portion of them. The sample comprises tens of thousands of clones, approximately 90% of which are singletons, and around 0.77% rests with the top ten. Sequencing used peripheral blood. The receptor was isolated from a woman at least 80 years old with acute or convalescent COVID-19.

The CDR3 reads CASSSPTGTSLGNEQFF. As DNA, the CDR3 is TGTGCCAGCAGCTCCCCCACCGGGACTAGCCTGGGTAATGAGCAGTTCTTC. The chain joins TRBV7-9 to TRBJ2-1; 9 bases line up with TRBD2. V trimming: 4 bases; J trimming: 7 bases; junction bases outside the gene matches: 14. The CDR3 length is 17 residues. The germline gives CDR1 SEHNR, CDR2 FQNEAQ (reference sequence).